This TCR beta chain is from a study of T cells in Graves' hyperthyroidism and ophthalmopathy. Background on the study: Once the initial diagnosis was made, peripheral blood was obtained before any treatment.

RNA transcripts gave rise to amplified TCR beta CDR3 regions. An initial round of RT-PCR targeting the TCR CDR3 relied on the HTBI primer set. TCRdb analysed the multiplex PCR reads with MiXCR anew, one entry per CDR3 protein. Among 700,000 to 950,000 distinct CDR3 sequences listed, roughly 32% were seen once. Germline CDR1 reads SGHAT; CDR2 reads FQNNGV. The CDR3 loop spans 14 amino acids. In the case of this clonotype: A much larger clone sits a single nucleotide away, making a read error possible.

The clonotype originates from a woman aged 40 to 55 with Graves' hyperthyroidism. Sequencing was done on a sample of blood. V gene TRBV11-2 combines with J gene TRBJ2-5, with TRBD1 matching 7 bases. CDR3 in amino acids: CAGRKTGLGETQYF. CDR3 in DNA: TGTGCCGGCAGGAAGACAGGGCTGGGGGAGACCCAGTACTTC.